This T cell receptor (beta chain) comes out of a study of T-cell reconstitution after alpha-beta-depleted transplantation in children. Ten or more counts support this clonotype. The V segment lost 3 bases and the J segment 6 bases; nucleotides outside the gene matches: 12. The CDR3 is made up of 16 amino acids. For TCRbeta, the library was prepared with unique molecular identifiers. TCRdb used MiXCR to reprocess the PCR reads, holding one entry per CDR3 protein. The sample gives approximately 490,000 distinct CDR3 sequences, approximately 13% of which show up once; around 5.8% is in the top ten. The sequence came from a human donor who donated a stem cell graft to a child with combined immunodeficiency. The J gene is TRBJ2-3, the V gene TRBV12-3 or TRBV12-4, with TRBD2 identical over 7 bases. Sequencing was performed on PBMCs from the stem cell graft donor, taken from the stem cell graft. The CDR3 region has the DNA TGTGCCAGCAGTTTTTTTGGTGCGGGGGTGCGGGATACGCAGTATTTT. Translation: CASSFFGAGVRDTQYF.